This T cell receptor (beta chain) originates from a study of glioma-infiltrating T cells after dendritic cell vaccination. Study-level findings and limits: No direct clonality-survival link was found; a diverse polyclonal response may matter. Estimated pretreatment TIL content predicted outcome after dendritic cell vaccination.

CDR3 length: 20 amino acids. CDR1 and CDR2 (germline): SGHRS, YFSETQ. In the case of this clone: Its antigen is still unknown.

This table comes from immunoSEQ multiplex PCR, and its TCRdb copy is limited to in-frame clones, with some not included. The profile shows fewer than 50,000 clones, roughly 87% of them singletons. Isocitrate dehydrogenase mutation was absent in all glioblastoma patients. Before vaccination, two weeks after the third vaccination, and at progression, PBMC were collected. The TCR comes from a human donor with glioblastoma. This chain joins TRBV5-1 and TRBJ2-5, with 10 bases identical to TRBD2. The J call may be incorrect, as the DNA end agrees better with TRBJ2-7. Sample: blood, taken before dendritic cell vaccination. The CDR3 is CASRERGLAGVRHRSYEQYF. CDR3 bases: TGCGCCAGCAGGGAAAGGGGGCTAGCGGGGGTAAGACACCGATCCTACGAGCAGTACTTC.